This paragraph reports one TCR beta chain. This clonotype was counted a few times. It has no known antigen specificity. Per-nucleotide qualities are absent, and no much larger clonotype sits a single base away. The junction shows trimming of 5 bases on V and 3 bases on J, and the gene matches do not reach 3 bases of it. The germline V gene (reference sequence) supplies CDR1 GTSNPN and CDR2 SVGIG. The CDR3 has 13 amino acids, counting the end cysteine and phenylalanine. The sequence is cut down to CDR3 DNA, 39 bases in frame from base 1. The sample comes from a study of molecular identifiers for immune sequencing clone quantification (dated by TCRdb to 2016 to 2018). Study-level background: In a replicate experiment, RNA from around 20,000 or 100,000 naive CD8 T cells was split into five aliquots, four of which were sequenced. This methods study benchmarked molecular-identifier clustering-based TCR repertoire sequencing (MIDCIRS) and TCR RNA copy counting, using CD8 T cells to do so. Here is what the overall study found, with its caveats: Clones above 20 RNA copies held over 97% of molecules in CMV-specific effector cells but under 1% in naive cells. Spiked-in Jurkat TCR RNA equal to a single cell's worth was reported to be detectable even within one million naive CD8 T cells. Modeling indicated approximately 2.7 TCR RNA copies recovered per cell, compared with roughly 10 by digital PCR, which implies a capture efficiency of approximately 30%. When barcode sub-clustering was left out, chimeric consensus sequences inflated TCR diversity, with chimeras reaching as high as 47%. Highly expanded clone sizes could be underestimated because identical TCR molecules may share a barcode. The naive libraries included spiked-in Jurkat TCR RNA (roughly 11 copies' worth), and this RNA is not part of the donor repertoire.

Libraries of naive CD8 T cells were built from anywhere between about 17,000 and 1,000,000 sorted cells, with 10%, 30% or 50% of the purified RNA used. Naive CD8 T cells were FACS-sorted as CD8+CD4-CCR7+CD45RA+ on a BD FACSAria II into RLT Plus buffer. Ten to eleven TCR copies' worth of Jurkat RNA were spiked into about 20,000-1,000,000 naive CD8 T cell samples to test detection sensitivity. Enrichment of CD8 T cells was performed with RosetteSep CD8+ T Cell Enrichment Cocktail and Ficoll-Paque, after which ACK red cell lysis was carried out. Library construction relied on PCR. The instrument was a NextSeq 500. Bulk TCR libraries were generated as previously described, with the TCR primers listed in Table S5 used. The Qiagen AllPrep DNA/RNA kit was used to purify total RNA. Before any analysis, reads coming from multiple sequencing runs of the same library were combined into one pool. From the authors' description of their analysis: Reads were retained only if their TCR constant sequence matched exactly, and those retained reads were trimmed to 150 nt and grouped according to their 12-nt molecular barcodes. Reads in each barcode group were sub-clustered using a 15% Levenshtein threshold, and a quality-weighted consensus sequence was built for each RNA molecule. Non-functional sequences were excluded, and lower-count sequences lying one edit away from another sequence were also excluded. On the basis of fitting two negative binomial distributions, barcode sub-clusters with fewer than 20% of the maximum read count were discarded. TCRdb cleaned the public reads at Q25 with fastp, built clones with MiXCR and kept in-frame beta chains. Every CDR3 protein is listed once, alongside the most common genes and DNA of its rows. TCRdb's processing, not the authors' own work, is the source of the V and J calls. The sample contains a few hundred thousand distinct CDR3 sequences, roughly a quarter of them found a single time. In total, the top ten clones hold around 0.7% of the sample.

What was sequenced was naive CD8+ T cells from blood, with Jurkat cell RNA spiked in. This specimen's cell subset or site label, per the study, means: FACS-sorted CD8+CD4-CCR7+CD45RA+ naive T cells. Here the chain combines TRBV30 and TRBJ2-1, with 8 junctional bases fitting TRBD2. The source is a human donor in good health. Some libraries in this study had Jurkat cell RNA spiked in. CDR3 protein: CAWGLAFYNEQFF. The DNA sequence is TGTGCCTGGGGACTAGCCTTCTACAATGAGCAGTTCTTC.